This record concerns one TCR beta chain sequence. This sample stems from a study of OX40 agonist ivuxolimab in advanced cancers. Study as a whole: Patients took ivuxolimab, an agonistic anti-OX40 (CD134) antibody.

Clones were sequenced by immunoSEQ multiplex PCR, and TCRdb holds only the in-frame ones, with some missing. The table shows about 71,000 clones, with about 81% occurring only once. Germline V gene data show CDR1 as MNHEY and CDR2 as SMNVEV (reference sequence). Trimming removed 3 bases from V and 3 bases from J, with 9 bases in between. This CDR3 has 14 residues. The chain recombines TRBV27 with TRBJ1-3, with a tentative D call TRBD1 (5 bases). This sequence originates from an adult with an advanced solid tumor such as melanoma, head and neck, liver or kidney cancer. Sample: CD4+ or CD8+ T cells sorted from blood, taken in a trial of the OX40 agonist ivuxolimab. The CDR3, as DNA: TGTGCCAGCAGTTTTCGGGGCTTTGGAAACACCATATATTTT. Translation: CASSFRGFGNTIYF.